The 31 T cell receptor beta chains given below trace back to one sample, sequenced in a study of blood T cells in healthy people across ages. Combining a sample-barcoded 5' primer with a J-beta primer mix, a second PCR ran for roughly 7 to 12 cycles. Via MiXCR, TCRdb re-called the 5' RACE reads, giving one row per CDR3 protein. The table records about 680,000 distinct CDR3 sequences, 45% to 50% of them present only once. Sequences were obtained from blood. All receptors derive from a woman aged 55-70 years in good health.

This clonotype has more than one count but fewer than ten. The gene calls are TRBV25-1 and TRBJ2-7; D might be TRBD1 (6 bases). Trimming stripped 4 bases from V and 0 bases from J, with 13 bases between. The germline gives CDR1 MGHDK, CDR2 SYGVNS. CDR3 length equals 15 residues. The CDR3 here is CASSAMGASSYEQYF. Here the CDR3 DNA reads TGTGCCAGCAGTGCGATGGGGGCCAGCTCCTACGAGCAGTACTTC.

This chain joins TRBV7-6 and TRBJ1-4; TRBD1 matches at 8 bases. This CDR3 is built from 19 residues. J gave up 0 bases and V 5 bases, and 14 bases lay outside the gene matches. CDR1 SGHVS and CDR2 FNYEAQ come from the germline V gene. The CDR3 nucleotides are TGTGCCAGCAGCCTCCTCGTTGGGACAGGAGTTACAACTAATGAAAAACTGTTTTTT. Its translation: CASSLLVGTGVTTNEKLFF. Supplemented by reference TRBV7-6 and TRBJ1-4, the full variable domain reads GAGVSQSPRYKVTKRGQDVALRCDPISGHVSLYWYRQALGQGPEFLTYFNYEAQQDKSGLPNDRFSAERPEGSISTLTIQRTEQRDSAMYRCASSLLVGTGVTTNEKLFFGSGTQLSVL.

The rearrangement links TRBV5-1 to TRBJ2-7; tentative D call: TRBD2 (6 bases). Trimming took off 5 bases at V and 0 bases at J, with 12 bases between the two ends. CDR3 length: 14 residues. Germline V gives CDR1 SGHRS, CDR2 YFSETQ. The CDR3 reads CASRTSRTSYEQYF. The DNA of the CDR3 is TGCGCCAGCAGAACTAGCAGGACCTCCTACGAGCAGTACTTC.

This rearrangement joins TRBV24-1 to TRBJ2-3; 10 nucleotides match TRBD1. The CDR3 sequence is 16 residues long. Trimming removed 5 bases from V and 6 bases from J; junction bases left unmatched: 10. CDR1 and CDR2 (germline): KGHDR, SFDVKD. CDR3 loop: CATSVPAGTGEDTQYF. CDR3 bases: TGTGCCACCAGTGTCCCAGCCGGGACAGGGGAGGATACGCAGTATTTT.

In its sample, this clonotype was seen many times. CDR3 protein: CASSHSLGRHYGYTF. The CDR3 DNA reads as TGTGCCAGCAGCCACAGTTTGGGCAGACACTATGGCTACACCTTC. The chain employs TRBV14 and TRBJ1-2; D not resolved. The germline V and J ends were trimmed by 3 bases and 3 bases, with 14 bases remaining between them. CDR1 and CDR2 (germline): SGHDN, FVKESK. The CDR3 contains 15 residues.

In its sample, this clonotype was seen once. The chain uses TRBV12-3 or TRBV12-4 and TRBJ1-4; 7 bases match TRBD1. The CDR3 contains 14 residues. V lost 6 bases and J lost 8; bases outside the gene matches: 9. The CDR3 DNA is TGTGCCAGCAGGGGGGACAGAGGGAACGAAAAACTGTTTTTT. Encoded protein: CASRGDRGNEKLFF.

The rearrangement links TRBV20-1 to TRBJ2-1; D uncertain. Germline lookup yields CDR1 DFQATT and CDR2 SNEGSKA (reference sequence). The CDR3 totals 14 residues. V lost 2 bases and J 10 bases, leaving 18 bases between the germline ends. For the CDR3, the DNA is TGCAGTGCTAGATATCGCCTCTCGACCGAGGAGCAGTTCTTC. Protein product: CSARYRLSTEEQFF.

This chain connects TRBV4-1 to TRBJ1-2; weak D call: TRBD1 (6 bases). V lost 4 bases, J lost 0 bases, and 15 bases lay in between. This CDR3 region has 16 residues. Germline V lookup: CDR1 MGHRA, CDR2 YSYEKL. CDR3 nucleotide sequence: TGCGCCAGCAGCCTCCGGACAGAGTTGCCTAACTATGGCTACACCTTC. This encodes CASSLRTELPNYGYTF.

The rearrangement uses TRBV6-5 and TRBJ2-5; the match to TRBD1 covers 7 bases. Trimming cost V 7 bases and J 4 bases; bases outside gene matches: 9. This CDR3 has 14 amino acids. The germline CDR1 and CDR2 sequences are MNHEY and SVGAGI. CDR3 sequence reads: CASKVDRQIETQYF. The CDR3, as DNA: TGTGCCAGCAAGGTGGACAGGCAAATAGAGACCCAGTACTTC.

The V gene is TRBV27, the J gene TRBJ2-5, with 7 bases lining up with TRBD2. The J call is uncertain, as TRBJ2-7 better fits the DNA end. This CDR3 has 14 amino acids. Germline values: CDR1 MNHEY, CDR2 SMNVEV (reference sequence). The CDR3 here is CASSLGGRGSEQYF. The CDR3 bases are TGTGCCAGCAGTTTGGGAGGGCGAGGTTCCGAGCAGTACTTC.

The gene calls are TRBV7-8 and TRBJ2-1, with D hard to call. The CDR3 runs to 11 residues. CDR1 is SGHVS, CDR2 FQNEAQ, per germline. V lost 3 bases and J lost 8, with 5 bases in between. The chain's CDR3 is CASSFQYEQFF. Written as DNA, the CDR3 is TGTGCCAGCAGCTTTCAATATGAGCAGTTCTTC.

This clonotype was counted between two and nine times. The chain's CDR3 is CSARGQTSGSREQYF. The CDR3 DNA reads TGCAGTGCTAGGGGACAGACTAGCGGGAGCCGCGAGCAGTACTTC. The rearrangement uses TRBV20-1 and TRBJ2-7, with 12 positions matching TRBD2. CDR1 is DFQATT and CDR2 is SNEGSKA in the germline V gene (reference sequence). The CDR3 runs 15 residues. Trimming removed 3 bases from V and 6 bases from J; junction bases left unmatched: 9.

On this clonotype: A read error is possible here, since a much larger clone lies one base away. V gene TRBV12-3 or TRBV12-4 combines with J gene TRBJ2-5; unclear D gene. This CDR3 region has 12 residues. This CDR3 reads CTSSFSVETQYF. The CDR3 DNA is TGTACCAGCAGTTTCTCGGTAGAGACCCAGTACTTC.

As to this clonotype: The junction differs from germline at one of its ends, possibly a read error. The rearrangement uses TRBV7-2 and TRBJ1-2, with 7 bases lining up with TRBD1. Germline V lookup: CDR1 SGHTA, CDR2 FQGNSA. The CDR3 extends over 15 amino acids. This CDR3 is CAGSLVNRGPGGYTF. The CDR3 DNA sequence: TGTGCCGGCAGCTTAGTGAACAGGGGTCCGGGCGGCTACACCTTC.

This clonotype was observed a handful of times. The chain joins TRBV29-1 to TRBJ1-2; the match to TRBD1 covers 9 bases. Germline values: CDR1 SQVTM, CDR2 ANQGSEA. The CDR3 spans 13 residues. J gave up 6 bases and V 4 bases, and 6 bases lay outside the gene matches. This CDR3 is CSVGLGQGNGYTF. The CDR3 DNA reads TGCAGCGTTGGGTTGGGACAGGGTAATGGCTACACCTTC. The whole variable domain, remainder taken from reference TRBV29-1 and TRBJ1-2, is SAVISQKPSRDICQRGTSLTIQCQVDSQVTMMFWYRQQPGQSLTLIATANQGSEATYESGFVIDKFPISRPNLTFSTLTVSNMSPEDSSIYLCSVGLGQGNGYTFGSGTRLTVV.

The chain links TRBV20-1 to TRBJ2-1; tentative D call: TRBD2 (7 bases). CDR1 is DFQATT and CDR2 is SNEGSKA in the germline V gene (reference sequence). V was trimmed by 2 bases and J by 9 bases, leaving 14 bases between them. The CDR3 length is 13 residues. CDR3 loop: CSARLQGRGEQFF. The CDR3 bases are TGCAGTGCTAGATTGCAGGGGAGGGGTGAGCAGTTCTTC.

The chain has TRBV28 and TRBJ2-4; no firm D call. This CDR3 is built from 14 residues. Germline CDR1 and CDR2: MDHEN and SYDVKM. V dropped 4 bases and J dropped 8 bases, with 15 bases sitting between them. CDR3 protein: CASSSPRVWHIQYF. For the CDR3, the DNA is TGTGCCAGCAGTTCCCCTAGGGTTTGGCACATTCAGTACTTC. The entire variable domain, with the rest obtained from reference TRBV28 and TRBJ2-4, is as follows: DVKVTQSSRYLVKRTGEKVFLECVQDMDHENMFWYRQDPGLGLRLIYFSYDVKMKEKGDIPEGYSVSREKKERFSLILESASTNQTSMYLCASSSPRVWHIQYFGAGTRLSVL.

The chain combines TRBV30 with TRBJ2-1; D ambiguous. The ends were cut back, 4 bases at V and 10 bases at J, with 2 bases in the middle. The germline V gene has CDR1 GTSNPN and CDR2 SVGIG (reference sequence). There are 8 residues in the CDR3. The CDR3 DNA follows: TGTGCCTGGAACGAGCAGTTCTTC. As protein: CAWNEQFF.

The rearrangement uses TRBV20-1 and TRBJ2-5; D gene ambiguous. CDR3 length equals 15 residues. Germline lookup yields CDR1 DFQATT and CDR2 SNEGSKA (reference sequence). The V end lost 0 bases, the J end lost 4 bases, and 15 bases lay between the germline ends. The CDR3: CSARDPRGFGETQYF. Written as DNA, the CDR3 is TGCAGTGCTAGAGACCCACGAGGTTTCGGAGAGACCCAGTACTTC.

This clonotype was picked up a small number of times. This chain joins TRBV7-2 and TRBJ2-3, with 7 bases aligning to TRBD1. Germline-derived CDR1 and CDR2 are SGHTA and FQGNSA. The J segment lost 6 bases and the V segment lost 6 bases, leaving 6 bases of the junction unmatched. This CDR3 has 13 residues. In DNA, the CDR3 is TGTGCCAGCAGTCTTCAGACAGGGGATACGCAGTATTTT. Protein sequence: CASSLQTGDTQYF.

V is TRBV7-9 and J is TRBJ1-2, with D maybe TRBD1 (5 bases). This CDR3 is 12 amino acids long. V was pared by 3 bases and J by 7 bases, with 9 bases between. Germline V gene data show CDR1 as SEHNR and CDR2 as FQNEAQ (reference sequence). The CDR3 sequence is CASSFPRVGYTF. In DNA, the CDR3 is TGTGCCAGCAGCTTCCCCAGGGTTGGCTACACCTTC. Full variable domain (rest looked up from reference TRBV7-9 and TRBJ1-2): DTGVSQNPRHKITKRGQNVTFRCDPISEHNRLYWYRQTLGQGPEFLTYFQNEAQLEKSRLLSDRFSAERPKGSFSTLEIQRTEQGDSAMYLCASSFPRVGYTFGSGTRLTVV.

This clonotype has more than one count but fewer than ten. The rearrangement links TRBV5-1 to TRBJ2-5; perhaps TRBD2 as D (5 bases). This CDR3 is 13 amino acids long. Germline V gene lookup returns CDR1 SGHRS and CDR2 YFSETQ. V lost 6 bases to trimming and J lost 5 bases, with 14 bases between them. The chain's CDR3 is CASKETGVETQYF. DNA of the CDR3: TGCGCCAGCAAGGAGACCGGGGTGGAGACCCAGTACTTC. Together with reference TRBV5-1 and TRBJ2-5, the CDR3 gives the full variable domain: KAGVTQTPRYLIKTRGQQVTLSCSPISGHRSVSWYQQTPGQGLQFLFEYFSETQRNKGNFPGRFSGRQFSNSRSEMNVSTLELGDSALYLCASKETGVETQYFGPGTRLLVL.

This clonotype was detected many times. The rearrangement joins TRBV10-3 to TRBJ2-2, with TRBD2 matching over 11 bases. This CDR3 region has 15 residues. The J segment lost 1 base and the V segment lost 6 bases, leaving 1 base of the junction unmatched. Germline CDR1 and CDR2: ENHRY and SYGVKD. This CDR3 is CAIRLAGENTGELFF. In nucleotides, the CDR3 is TGTGCCATCAGACTAGCGGGGGAGAACACCGGGGAGCTGTTTTTT.

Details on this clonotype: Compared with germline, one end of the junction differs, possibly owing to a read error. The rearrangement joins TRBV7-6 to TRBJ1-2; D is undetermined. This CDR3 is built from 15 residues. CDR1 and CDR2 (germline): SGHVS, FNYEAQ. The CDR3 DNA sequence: TGTGCCGGCAGCTTAGGGCTCGACATGAGCTATGGCTACACCTTC. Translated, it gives CAGSLGLDMSYGYTF.

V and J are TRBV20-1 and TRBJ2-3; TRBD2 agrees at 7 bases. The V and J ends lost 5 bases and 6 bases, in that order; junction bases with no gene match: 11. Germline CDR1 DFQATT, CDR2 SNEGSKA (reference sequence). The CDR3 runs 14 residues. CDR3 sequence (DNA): TGCAGTGCTGGCGCCCGAGCGGGGCCCGATACGCAGTATTTT. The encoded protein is CSAGARAGPDTQYF.

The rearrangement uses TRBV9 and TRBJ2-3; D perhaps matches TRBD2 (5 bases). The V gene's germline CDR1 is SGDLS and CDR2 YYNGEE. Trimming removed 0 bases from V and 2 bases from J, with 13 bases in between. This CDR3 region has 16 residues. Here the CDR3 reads CASSVVAGGFTDTQYF. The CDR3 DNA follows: TGTGCCAGCAGCGTAGTGGCAGGCGGGTTCACAGATACGCAGTATTTT.

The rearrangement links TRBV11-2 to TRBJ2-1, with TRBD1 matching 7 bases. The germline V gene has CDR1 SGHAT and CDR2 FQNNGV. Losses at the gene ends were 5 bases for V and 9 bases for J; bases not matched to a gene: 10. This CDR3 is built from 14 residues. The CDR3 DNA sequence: TGTGCCAGCAGCCCTTGGACAGGTATAGGTGAGCAGTTCTTC. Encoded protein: CASSPWTGIGEQFF.

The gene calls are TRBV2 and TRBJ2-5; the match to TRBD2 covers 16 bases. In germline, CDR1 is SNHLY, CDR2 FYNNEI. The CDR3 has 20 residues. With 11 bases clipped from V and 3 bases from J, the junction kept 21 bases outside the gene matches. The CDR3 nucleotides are TGTGCCTCCAGGATCGGGCCCCCGGGACTAGCGGGAGGGCCTGAAGAGACCCAGTACTTC. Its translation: CASRIGPPGLAGGPEETQYF.

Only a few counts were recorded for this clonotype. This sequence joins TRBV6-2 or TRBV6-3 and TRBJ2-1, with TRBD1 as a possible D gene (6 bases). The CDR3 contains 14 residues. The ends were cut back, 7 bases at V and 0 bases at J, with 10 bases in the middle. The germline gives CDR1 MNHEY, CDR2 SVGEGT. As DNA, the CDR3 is TGTGCCAGCACCGGGACAAGCTCCTACAATGAGCAGTTCTTC. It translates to CASTGTSSYNEQFF.

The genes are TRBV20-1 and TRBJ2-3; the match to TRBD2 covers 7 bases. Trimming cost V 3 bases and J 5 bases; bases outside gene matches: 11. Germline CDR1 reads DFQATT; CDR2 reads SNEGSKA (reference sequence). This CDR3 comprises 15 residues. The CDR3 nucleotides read TGCAGTGCTAGGCGAACCGGGACTACCCTAGATACGCAGTATTTT. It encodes CSARRTGTTLDTQYF.

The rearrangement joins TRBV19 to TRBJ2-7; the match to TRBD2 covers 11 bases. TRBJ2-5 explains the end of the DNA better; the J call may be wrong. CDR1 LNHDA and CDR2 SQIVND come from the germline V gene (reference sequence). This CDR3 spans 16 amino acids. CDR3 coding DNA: TGTGCCACTACGCTCCGACTAGCGGGGCCCCAAGAGACCCAGTACTTC. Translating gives CATTLRLAGPQETQYF.